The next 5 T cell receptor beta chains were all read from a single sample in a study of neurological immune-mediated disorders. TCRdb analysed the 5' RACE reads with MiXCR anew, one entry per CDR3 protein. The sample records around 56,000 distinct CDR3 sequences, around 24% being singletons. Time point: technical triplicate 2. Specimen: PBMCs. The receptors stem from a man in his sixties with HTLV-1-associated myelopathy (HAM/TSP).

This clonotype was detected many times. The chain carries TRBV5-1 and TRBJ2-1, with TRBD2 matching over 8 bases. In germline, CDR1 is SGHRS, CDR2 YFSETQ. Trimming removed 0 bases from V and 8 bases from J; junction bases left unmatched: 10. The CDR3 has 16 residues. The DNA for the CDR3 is TGCGCCAGCAGCTTGGCCATACCGGGAGGGCGCGATGAGCAGTTCTTC. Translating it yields CASSLAIPGGRDEQFF. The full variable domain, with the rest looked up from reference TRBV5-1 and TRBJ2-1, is KAGVTQTPRYLIKTRGQQVTLSCSPISGHRSVSWYQQTPGQGLQFLFEYFSETQRNKGNFPGRFSGRQFSNSRSEMNVSTLELGDSALYLCASSLAIPGGRDEQFFGPGTRLTVL.

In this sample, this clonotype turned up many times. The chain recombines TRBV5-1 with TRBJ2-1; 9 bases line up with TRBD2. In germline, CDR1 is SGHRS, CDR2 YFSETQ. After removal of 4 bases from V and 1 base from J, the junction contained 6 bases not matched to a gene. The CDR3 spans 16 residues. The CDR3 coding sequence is TGCGCCAGCAGCCTATCGACTAGCGGTTCCTACAATGAGCAGTTCTTC. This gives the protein CASSLSTSGSYNEQFF. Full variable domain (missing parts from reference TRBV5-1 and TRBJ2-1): KAGVTQTPRYLIKTRGQQVTLSCSPISGHRSVSWYQQTPGQGLQFLFEYFSETQRNKGNFPGRFSGRQFSNSRSEMNVSTLELGDSALYLCASSLSTSGSYNEQFFGPGTRLTVL.

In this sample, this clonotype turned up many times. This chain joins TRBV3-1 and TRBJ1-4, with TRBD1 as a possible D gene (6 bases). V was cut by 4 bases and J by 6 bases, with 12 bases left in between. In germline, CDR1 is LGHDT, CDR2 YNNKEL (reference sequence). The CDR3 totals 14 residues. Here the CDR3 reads CASSRPGADEKLFF. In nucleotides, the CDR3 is TGTGCCAGCAGCCGACCGGGGGCGGATGAAAAACTGTTTTTT. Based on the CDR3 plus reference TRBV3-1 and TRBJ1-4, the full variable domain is DTAVSQTPKYLVTQMGNDKSIKCEQNLGHDTMYWYKQDSKKFLKIMFSYNNKELIINETVPNRFSPKSPDKAHLNLHINSLELGDSAVYFCASSRPGADEKLFFGSGTQLSVL.

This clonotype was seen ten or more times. The CDR3 region has the DNA TGCGCCAGCAGCTTGCAGCCAGGGCGGAACACTGAAGCTTTCTTT. Translation gives CASSLQPGRNTEAFF. The V call is TRBV5-1, the J call TRBJ1-1; a possible D gene is TRBD1 (5 bases). Germline V CDR1 and CDR2: SGHRS, YFSETQ. V lost 1 base and J lost 1, with 11 bases in between. This CDR3 spans 15 amino acids.

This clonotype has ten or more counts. The CDR3 spells CASSYRPGRGNEQFF. The CDR3 region has the DNA TGTGCCAGCAGCTATAGACCAGGTAGGGGCAATGAGCAGTTCTTC. The chain combines TRBV5-6 with TRBJ2-1, with a weak D call TRBD1 (5 bases). The CDR3 runs 15 residues. The V and J ends lost 3 bases and 6 bases respectively, with 16 bases between them. Germline CDR1 SGHDT, CDR2 YYEEEE. The variable domain in full, completed from reference TRBV5-6 and TRBJ2-1, reads DAGVTQSPTHLIKTRGQQVTLRCSPKSGHDTVSWYQQALGQGPQFIFQYYEEEERQRGNFPDRFSGHQFPNYSSELNVNALLLGDSALYLCASSYRPGRGNEQFFGPGTRLTVL.